This TCR beta chain was sequenced for a study of identical twins. Notes on the study in general: Cord blood's abundant beta clonotypes had fewer insertions, unlike memory repertoires.

CDR1 and CDR2 (germline): SGHDN, FVKESK. CDR3 length: 21 residues. V gave up 3 bases and J gave up 0 bases; unmatched junction bases: 16. As regards this clonotype: Its cognate antigen is unknown.

Via MiXCR, TCRdb re-called the 5' RACE reads, giving one row per CDR3 protein. The data show about 460,000 distinct CDR3 sequences, 14% seen once. Another study also made use of these data, one on yellow fever vaccine responses in identical twins.

The rearrangement links TRBV14 to TRBJ2-3; 12 positions match TRBD2. What was sequenced was CD4+ T cells sorted from blood. The sequence was collected from a woman younger than 30 in good health. The chain's CDR3 is CASSHSRRFSGTSGSTDTQYF. The CDR3 bases are TGTGCCAGCAGCCACTCGAGGCGCTTCTCCGGGACTAGCGGGAGCACAGATACGCAGTATTTT.